These 25 T cell receptor beta chains originate from one sample sequenced in a study of response to subunit inactivated influenza vaccine. TCRdb ran MiXCR on the RT-PCR reads and lists one entry per CDR3 protein. Among over 650,000 distinct CDR3 sequences listed, about 18% were seen once. Material: PBMCs from blood, obtained around 5 days after vaccination. These TCRs come from a man in his fifties or sixties who received an inactivated influenza vaccine.

This chain uses TRBV12-3 or TRBV12-4 with TRBJ2-5; the D is unclear. V was clipped by 2 bases and J by 2 bases, with 9 bases between them. This CDR3 comprises 14 residues. The DNA for the CDR3 is TGTGCCAGCAGTTTATTCGCTAGACAAGAGACCCAGTACTTC. Its translation is CASSLFARQETQYF.

The CDR3 region has the DNA TGCAGCGTTGGGGGGGGGGGCAATCAGCCCCAGCATTTT. Translating gives CSVGGGGNQPQHF. The chain recombines TRBV29-1 with TRBJ1-5, with a possible D match to TRBD1 (5 bases). Germline V gene sequence: CDR1 SQVTM, CDR2 ANQGSEA. CDR3 size: 13 residues. V lost 4 bases and J lost 2, with 9 bases in between.

The chain uses TRBV6-2 or TRBV6-3 and TRBJ2-4; TRBD2 is a possible D gene (5 bases). Between the trimmed V and J ends, which lost 6 bases and 6 bases, there was a span of 9 bases. Germline V gene sequence: CDR1 MNHEY, CDR2 SVGEGT. CDR3 length: 12 amino acids. Here the CDR3 DNA reads TGTGCCAGCAGGAGCAGCGGAAACATTCAGTACTTC. Amino acids: CASRSSGNIQYF.

This clonotype was observed once. The chain combines TRBV7-9 with TRBJ1-6; D gene ambiguous. Germline values: CDR1 SEHNR, CDR2 FQNEAQ (reference sequence). The V and J ends lost 8 bases and 13 bases respectively, with 12 bases between them. The CDR3 has 11 amino acids. CDR3 sequence: CASGPLEPLHF. The DNA for the CDR3 is TGTGCCAGCGGTCCCTTGGAGCCCCTCCACTTT.

Turning to this clonotype: Just one base apart from a much larger clone, this may be a read error. The V gene is TRBV29-1, the J gene TRBJ2-1; 7 positions match TRBD1. Germline CDR1 reads SQVTM; CDR2 reads ANQGSEA. The CDR3 runs to 15 residues. CDR3 nucleotide sequence: TGCAGCGCTGAAAAGGGGGCGCGTGGGTACAATGAGCAGTTCTTC. It is translated as CSAEKGARGYNEQFF.

This chain joins TRBV20-1 and TRBJ2-7; a possible D gene is TRBD1 (5 bases). This CDR3 spans 13 amino acids. Germline V CDR1 and CDR2: DFQATT, SNEGSKA (reference sequence). Deletions cut 6 bases from V and 0 bases from J, with 12 bases between. CDR3 nucleotide sequence: TGCAGTGCCTTCAGGGTGGGCTCCTACGAGCAGTACTTC. Encoded protein: CSAFRVGSYEQYF.

The chain joins TRBV5-4 to TRBJ2-2; D gene unclear. Germline-derived CDR1 and CDR2 are SGHNT and YYREEE (reference sequence). CDR3 length: 15 residues. Trimming took 1 base from V and 1 from J, leaving 8 bases between them. The CDR3 loop is CASSLRLKNTGELFF. DNA of the CDR3: TGTGCCAGCAGCTTGCGACTGAAGAACACCGGGGAGCTGTTTTTT.

The chain joins TRBV10-3 to TRBJ2-2, with D unresolved. This CDR3 is 13 amino acids long. The germline V and J ends were trimmed by 6 bases and 4 bases, with 9 bases remaining between them. Germline V CDR1 and CDR2: ENHRY, SYGVKD. The CDR3, as DNA: TGTGCCATCAGGAATGACGGCACCGGGGAGCTGTTTTTT. Amino acid sequence: CAIRNDGTGELFF.

This rearrangement joins TRBV4-2 to TRBJ2-5, with TRBD2 matching 11 bases. With V trimmed by 3 bases and J by 1 base, 4 bases remained unmatched. Germline CDR1 is LGHNA and CDR2 is YNFKEQ. The CDR3 length is 16 residues. The DNA of the CDR3 is TGTGCCAGCAGCCAGGAGACTAGCGGGGTCCAAGAGACCCAGTACTTC. This codes for CASSQETSGVQETQYF.

This clonotype was counted a few times. The gene calls are TRBV6-5 and TRBJ1-5; tentatively, D is TRBD1 (5 bases). V lost 4 bases, J lost 7 bases, and 14 bases lay in between. CDR3 length equals 14 residues. CDR1 and CDR2 from the germline V gene are MNHEY and SVGAGI. The CDR3 protein is CASSFGGWDQPQHF. The CDR3 DNA reads TGTGCCAGCAGTTTCGGGGGTTGGGACCAGCCCCAGCATTTT.

This clonotype was observed a handful of times. The J gene is TRBJ2-3, the V gene TRBV7-9; TRBD2 is a possible D gene (5 bases). With 1 base removed from V and 8 bases from J, the gap between germline ends came to 7 bases. The CDR3 contains 12 residues. Per the germline V gene, CDR1 is SEHNR and CDR2 is FQNEAQ (reference sequence). The CDR3 sequence: CASSLGRGTQYF. In DNA form, the CDR3 reads TGTGCCAGCAGCTTAGGACGGGGTACGCAGTATTTT.

CDR3 DNA sequence: TGTGCCAGCAGAAGATCCGGGACTTTTGTCTCTAGCAATCAGCCCCAGCATTTT. Translation: CASRRSGTFVSSNQPQHF. The chain is built from TRBV28 and TRBJ1-5, with a tentative D call TRBD1 (5 bases). This CDR3 is built from 18 residues. Germline CDR1 MDHEN, CDR2 SYDVKM. The V end was cut by 6 bases, the J end by 0 bases, with 21 bases between.

The rearrangement uses TRBV2 and TRBJ2-7; possibly TRBD1 for D (5 bases). The CDR3 loop spans 13 amino acids. V dropped 4 bases and J dropped 3 bases, with 10 bases sitting between them. The germline V gene has CDR1 SNHLY and CDR2 FYNNEI. This CDR3 is CASSVRGVYEQYF. CDR3 DNA sequence: TGTGCCAGCAGTGTAAGGGGCGTCTACGAGCAGTACTTC.

The chain links TRBV6-1 to TRBJ2-1; 7 bases line up with TRBD2. This CDR3 is built from 15 residues. J gave up 7 bases and V 3 bases, and 9 bases lay outside the gene matches. The germline V gene encodes CDR1 MNHNS and CDR2 SASEGT. The CDR3 loop is CASSEGGGRGNEQFF. DNA of the CDR3: TGTGCCAGCAGTGAGGGGGGGGGACGTGGGAATGAGCAGTTCTTC.

This clonotype was counted between two and nine times. The V and J genes are TRBV20-1 and TRBJ2-7; D unclear. Germline V gene sequence: CDR1 DFQATT, CDR2 SNEGSKA (reference sequence). The CDR3 consists of 12 residues. V lost 0 bases to trimming and J lost 6 bases, with 9 bases between them. Written as DNA, the CDR3 is TGCAGTGCTAGAGATGCAGGTTCCGAGCAGTACTTC. It is translated as CSARDAGSEQYF.

The rearrangement uses TRBV29-1 and TRBJ2-1, with D uncertain. CDR3 size: 11 residues. CDR1 is SQVTM and CDR2 is ANQGSEA in the germline V gene. The ends were cut back, 6 bases at V and 8 bases at J, with 11 bases in the middle. The CDR3 loop is CSVGFGDEQFF. Written as DNA, the CDR3 is TGCAGCGTCGGGTTTGGGGATGAGCAGTTCTTC.

This clonotype came up a few times. V is TRBV7-2 and J is TRBJ2-3, with 10 positions matching TRBD2. The germline gives CDR1 SGHTA, CDR2 FQGNSA. After removal of 7 bases from V and 5 bases from J, the junction contained 3 bases not matched to a gene. The CDR3 extends over 13 amino acids. CDR3 DNA: TGTGCCAGCAACAGACTAGCGGGAGATACGCAGTATTTT. It translates to CASNRLAGDTQYF.

This clonotype was seen many times. V gene TRBV12-3 or TRBV12-4 combines with J gene TRBJ2-1, with D hard to call. The CDR3 loop spans 14 amino acids. V was clipped by 7 bases and J by 4 bases, with 14 bases between them. CDR3 nucleotides: TGTGCCAGCAAGGGCCTTGAGTTGTACAATGAGCAGTTCTTC. This codes for CASKGLELYNEQFF.

This clonotype occurred many times. The chain uses TRBV15 and TRBJ2-1, with 7 bases matching TRBD2. The CDR3 length is 15 residues. Germline CDR1 is LNHNV and CDR2 is YYDKDF (reference sequence). The V and J ends lost 5 bases and 2 bases, in that order; junction bases with no gene match: 6. The CDR3 DNA follows: TGTGCCACCAGCCTGCGGGGGTCCCCCTACAATGAGCAGTTCTTC. Translating gives CATSLRGSPYNEQFF.

J is TRBJ2-5 and V is TRBV24-1, with 7 positions matching TRBD1. This CDR3 contains 16 residues. Trimming took 4 bases from V and 4 from J; bases not matched to a gene: 11. Looked up from germline, CDR1 is KGHDR and CDR2 is SFDVKD. CDR3 in DNA: TGTGCCACCAGTGACGCCGGGACAGTTTATCGAGAGACCCAGTACTTC. Translation gives CATSDAGTVYRETQYF.

This CDR3 reads CASRAGTGGNTEAFF. CDR3 nucleotides: TGTGCCAGCAGAGCAGGGACAGGGGGGAACACTGAAGCTTTCTTT. The chain links TRBV12-3 or TRBV12-4 to TRBJ1-1; 11 nucleotides align to TRBD1. Germline trimming cut 6 bases from V and 1 base from J; bases unmatched to any gene: 4. The CDR3 totals 15 residues.

This clonotype has only a few counts. The chain carries TRBV13 and TRBJ2-7, with TRBD1 matching over 9 bases. This CDR3 region has 14 residues. CDR1 PRHDT and CDR2 FYEKMQ come from the germline V gene (reference sequence). V lost 11 bases and J lost 5; bases outside the gene matches: 13. Here the CDR3 reads CAVSSGTGFHEQYF. For the CDR3, the DNA is TGTGCCGTGTCTTCCGGGACAGGGTTCCACGAGCAGTACTTC.

This clonotype was seen only a few times. The CDR3 coding sequence is TGTGCCACCAGCCCGATAGGAGGGGGGGGCCGAAATGAGCAGTTCTTC. Translation gives CATSPIGGGGRNEQFF. V gene TRBV15 combines with J gene TRBJ2-1; the D gene is possibly TRBD2 (7 bases). Germline lookup yields CDR1 LNHNV and CDR2 YYDKDF (reference sequence). V dropped 5 bases and J dropped 7 bases, with 21 bases sitting between them. CDR3 length equals 16 residues.

The table lists this clonotype with a count of one. The chain carries TRBV4-1 and TRBJ2-6; the match to TRBD1 covers 8 bases. Germline V gives CDR1 MGHRA, CDR2 YSYEKL. V shed 3 bases and J 0 bases; nucleotides not matched to a gene: 7. The CDR3 spans 18 residues. CDR3 protein: CASSQTGTGLSGANVLTF. In nucleotides, the CDR3 is TGCGCCAGCAGCCAGACCGGGACAGGCCTCTCTGGGGCCAACGTCCTGACTTTC.

V gene TRBV19 combines with J gene TRBJ2-3, with a tentative D call TRBD1 (6 bases). This CDR3 is built from 15 residues. V lost 7 bases and J 1 base, leaving 15 bases between the germline ends. Germline CDR1 is LNHDA and CDR2 is SQIVND (reference sequence). The CDR3 DNA follows: TGTGCCAGTAAGAAGGACAGAGCCCGCACAGATACGCAGTATTTT. It encodes CASKKDRARTDTQYF.